These 15 T cell receptor beta chains originate from one sample sequenced in a study of OX40 agonist ivuxolimab in advanced cancers. Sequenced by immunoSEQ multiplex PCR; TCRdb stores in-frame clones only, minus some. The sample shows about 32,000 clones, about four fifths of them seen only once. This specimen was CD4+ or CD8+ T cells sorted from blood, taken in a trial of the OX40 agonist ivuxolimab. The source of these receptors is an adult with an advanced solid tumor such as melanoma, head and neck, liver or kidney cancer.

V is TRBV11-3 and J is TRBJ1-2; D perhaps matches TRBD1 (6 bases). This CDR3 has 15 amino acids. V dropped 1 base and J dropped 6 bases, with 15 bases sitting between them. From germline, CDR1 is SGHNT and CDR2 YENEEA. The chain's CDR3 is CASSLAVRPGDGYTF. CDR3 in DNA: TGTGCCAGCAGCTTAGCGGTCAGGCCAGGGGATGGCTACACCTTC.

The chain combines TRBV4-1 with TRBJ2-5; TRBD2 might be the D (6 bases). The germline V and J ends were trimmed by 4 bases and 0 bases, with 9 bases remaining between them. Germline CDR1 MGHRA, CDR2 YSYEKL. This CDR3 spans 14 amino acids. The CDR3 coding sequence is TGCGCCAGCAGCCCCCGGGACTACCAAGAGACCCAGTACTTC. This codes for CASSPRDYQETQYF.

In nucleotides, the CDR3 is TGCAGTGCCTCCGGGGGGCTCAAGCTGTTTTTT. Translation: CSASGGLKLFF. This chain joins TRBV20-1 and TRBJ2-2; TRBD2 is a possible D gene (7 bases). V was cut by 6 bases and J by 12 bases, with 14 bases left in between. In germline, CDR1 is DFQATT, CDR2 SNEGSKA (reference sequence). The CDR3 is 11 residues long.

The chain is built from TRBV7-9 and TRBJ2-7; 7 bases are shared with TRBD1. V trimming: 4 bases; J trimming: 3 bases; junction bases outside the gene matches: 6. Per the germline V gene, CDR1 is SEHNR and CDR2 is FQNEAQ (reference sequence). The CDR3 sequence is 14 residues long. CDR3 nucleotides: TGTGCCAGCAGCTCCCGGGACAGAGTCTACGAGCAGTACTTC. Protein sequence: CASSSRDRVYEQYF. Variable domain in full (rest from reference TRBV7-9 and TRBJ2-7): DTGVSQNPRHKITKRGQNVTFRCDPISEHNRLYWYRQTLGQGPEFLTYFQNEAQLEKSRLLSDRFSAERPKGSFSTLEIQRTEQGDSAMYLCASSSRDRVYEQYFGPGTRLTVT.

The rearrangement joins TRBV9 to TRBJ2-1; 8 bases match TRBD2. This CDR3 has 15 residues. V lost 5 bases to trimming and J lost 4 bases; unmatched junction nucleotides: 8. CDR1 and CDR2 (germline): SGDLS, YYNGEE. This CDR3 is CASSRSGALYNEQFF. The CDR3 bases are TGTGCCAGCAGTCGTAGCGGGGCCCTTTACAATGAGCAGTTCTTC.

As concerns this clone: At one end the junction does not follow the germline gene, possibly because of a read error. The chain carries TRBV29-1 and TRBJ1-2, with D tentatively TRBD1 (6 bases). The CDR3 has 16 amino acids. From germline, CDR1 is SQVTM and CDR2 ANQGSEA. CDR3 nucleotides: TGCAGCGTAGAAGAGCCGGGACACCTGGCTAACTATGGCTACACCTTC. Translated: CSVEEPGHLANYGYTF.

The chain joins TRBV11-2 to TRBJ2-7; perhaps D is TRBD1 or TRBD2 (5 bases each). Germline values: CDR1 SGHAT, CDR2 FQNNGV. The CDR3 is 14 amino acids. V lost 8 bases and J lost 2, with 16 bases in between. The CDR3 coding sequence is TGTGCCAGCGGAGTTGGGGACGACCCCTACGAGCAGTACTTC. Translating it yields CASGVGDDPYEQYF.

This chain links TRBV2 with TRBJ2-3; D unclear. The CDR3 totals 16 residues. Germline V gene data show CDR1 as SNHLY and CDR2 as FYNNEI. The V gene lost 5 bases and the J gene lost 0 bases, with 15 bases spanning the gap. In DNA, the CDR3 is TGTGCCAGCAGTCCCGAACTGGTTTCTAGCACAGATACGCAGTATTTT. Translated, it gives CASSPELVSSTDTQYF.

V and J are TRBV7-9 and TRBJ2-7, with unresolved D. Germline V gives CDR1 SEHNR, CDR2 FQNEAQ (reference sequence). The CDR3 is made up of 14 amino acids. Trimming took 0 bases from V and 9 from J, leaving 15 bases between them. CDR3 loop: CASSLALDTRWQYF. CDR3 sequence (DNA): TGTGCCAGCAGCTTAGCGCTGGATACCCGGTGGCAGTACTTC. The whole variable domain, remainder taken from reference TRBV7-9 and TRBJ2-7, is DTGVSQNPRHKITKRGQNVTFRCDPISEHNRLYWYRQTLGQGPEFLTYFQNEAQLEKSRLLSDRFSAERPKGSFSTLEIQRTEQGDSAMYLCASSLALDTRWQYFGPGTRLTVT.

V and J are TRBV19 and TRBJ1-3, with D unresolved. V was pared by 8 bases and J by 2 bases, with 16 bases between. The germline CDR1 and CDR2 sequences are LNHDA and SQIVND (reference sequence). This CDR3 region has 15 residues. CDR3 nucleotides: TGTGCCAGTCAAACGAACGCTGGGACTGGAAACACCATATATTTT. Translated: CASQTNAGTGNTIYF. Drawing the rest from reference TRBV19 and TRBJ1-3, the complete variable domain is DGGITQSPKYLFRKEGQNVTLSCEQNLNHDAMYWYRQDPGQGLRLIYYSQIVNDFQKGDIAEGYSVSREKKESFPLTVTSAQKNPTAFYLCASQTNAGTGNTIYFGEGSWLTVV.

In DNA form, the CDR3 reads TGTGCCAGCAGCCCCTGGCGGTTGCCGGATACGCAGTATTTT. It specifies CASSPWRLPDTQYF. The chain is built from TRBV7-9 and TRBJ2-3; D is undetermined. CDR1 and CDR2 from the germline V gene are SEHNR and FQNEAQ (reference sequence). The CDR3 has 14 residues. V dropped 5 bases and J dropped 6 bases, with 15 bases sitting between them.

The V and J genes are TRBV15 and TRBJ1-4, with 8 bases that match TRBD1. V gave up 5 bases and J gave up 6 bases; unmatched junction bases: 8. This CDR3 contains 15 residues. CDR1 LNHNV and CDR2 YYDKDF come from the germline V gene (reference sequence). CDR3 in amino acids: CATSGPDREYEKLFF. As DNA, the CDR3 is TGTGCCACCAGCGGACCGGACAGGGAATATGAAAAACTGTTTTTT.

V and J are TRBV6-1 and TRBJ2-5, with 8 bases identical to TRBD1. V shed 5 bases, J shed 4 bases, and the junction held 6 bases outside the gene matches. This CDR3 has 14 residues. CDR1 and CDR2 (germline): MNHNS, SASEGT. The CDR3 DNA reads TGTGCCAGCAGTTCCCCAGGGGGCGGAGAGACCCAGTACTTC. The encoded protein is CASSSPGGGETQYF.

The rearrangement joins TRBV4-1 to TRBJ2-7; TRBD1 agrees at 9 bases. Trimming removed 1 base from V and 1 base from J; junction bases left unmatched: 5. The CDR3 is 16 residues long. CDR1 and CDR2 (germline): MGHRA, YSYEKL. CDR3 sequence reads: CASSQGPTGGSYEQYF. For the CDR3, the DNA is TGCGCCAGCAGCCAAGGGCCGACAGGGGGGTCCTACGAGCAGTACTTC.

This sequence joins TRBV7-8 and TRBJ2-7; unclear D gene. The CDR3 contains 15 residues. Germline lookup yields CDR1 SGHVS and CDR2 FQNEAQ. Trimming cost V 8 bases and J 4 bases, with 21 bases left between them. In nucleotides, the CDR3 is TGTGCCAGCGCCAGGTGGTGGGGTCCCCCATACGAGCAGTACTTC. It specifies CASARWWGPPYEQYF.